This T cell receptor beta chain was sequenced during a study of cytomegalovirus exposure and HLA in healthy donors. About the study: The same platform as the approximately 670 first-cohort repertoires was used for the 110 or so validation repertoires, a later analysis reported.

With respect to this clone: Its antigen is unidentified.

Data came from immunoSEQ multiplex PCR; TCRdb stores just in-frame clones and leaves some out. Here the sample spans approximately 88,000 clones, roughly 96% being singletons. Findings and limits, study-wide: Reports showed the classifier diagnosing cytomegalovirus status with high specificity and sensitivity. Cytomegalovirus association was assigned to approximately 180 TCR beta chains.

The donors were in the approximately 120-subject validation cohort; that cohort was separate from the approximately 700-subject first cohort. Germline V gene lookup returns CDR1 SGHTA and CDR2 FQGNSA. Trimming removed 2 bases from V and 9 bases from J; junction bases left unmatched: 11. The CDR3 has 16 amino acids. This receptor was identified in a woman aged 18-29 years in good health and CMV-seronegative. The sample comprised PBMCs. The rearrangement joins TRBV7-2 to TRBJ2-1, with TRBD2 matching over 9 bases. The CDR3 region is CASSLNLLAGLGEQFF. CDR3 in DNA: TGTGCCAGCAGCTTAAATCTTCTAGCGGGATTAGGTGAGCAGTTCTTC.